This T cell receptor beta chain was captured in a study of T-cell memory formation after mild COVID-19. Study findings and constraints: Memory from before infection featured some responding clones, which suggests cross-reactive memory joined. Later expanders leaned CD4+, whereas day 15 to 85 contracting clones were balanced CD4/CD8.

In regard to this clonotype: Its antigen is as yet unknown.

TCRdb processed the 5' RACE reads anew with MiXCR; each CDR3 protein has one entry. The data show 250,000 to 350,000 distinct CDR3 sequences, with roughly a fifth seen just once and roughly 21% held by the top ten. The CDR3 loop spans 15 amino acids. Per the germline V gene, CDR1 is SGHKS and CDR2 is YYEKEE (reference sequence). V dropped 1 base and J dropped 3 bases, with 14 bases sitting between them. The rearrangement joins TRBV5-5 to TRBJ2-7; either TRBD1 or TRBD2 may supply D (6 bases each). The material sequenced was PBMCs or a T cell subset sorted from them (not recorded which). The sequence was collected from a man between 18 and 29 years old who had mild COVID-19 (a few samples of this study predate the infection). Cell type and time point are not known. For the CDR3, the DNA is TGTGCCAGCAGCTTGATGGGGGGCTCCGTCTACGAGCAGTACGTC. Translated: CASSLMGGSVYEQYV.